Listed here are 3 T cell receptor beta chains from one sample, sequenced in a study of Ad26.COV2.S vaccination and SARS-CoV-2 variants. Treatment meaning: around 19 received Ad26.COV2.S at low or high dose, single or two shots; 5 received placebo; per-sample allocation not given. Sampling took place 63 days after the first vaccine or placebo injection. The protocol was immunoSEQ multiplex PCR, while the TCRdb copy is restricted to in-frame clones and leaves out a portion. The top ten hold roughly 3.9% of the sample, which has about 470,000 clones, roughly 91% seen once. Sequences were derived from peripheral blood, sampled in a trial of Ad26.COV2.S vaccine versus placebo. Source of these receptors: a person aged 18-60 years who received the Ad26.COV2.S COVID-19 vaccine or a placebo.

There are a few counts of this clone. The J gene is TRBJ2-1, the V gene TRBV20-1; 9 bases are shared with TRBD2. J was trimmed by 4 bases and V by 3 bases; bases with no gene match: 4. Looked up from germline, CDR1 is DFQATT and CDR2 is SNEGSKA (reference sequence). There are 14 residues in the CDR3. The CDR3 coding sequence is TGCAGTGCTAGTCGGCTAGCGGGGTACAATGAGCAGTTCTTC. It specifies CSASRLAGYNEQFF.

The gene calls are TRBV3-1 (or the pseudogene TRBV3-2) and TRBJ2-1; 10 nucleotides agree with TRBD2. The CDR3 extends over 16 amino acids. Germline values: CDR1 LGHDT, CDR2 YNNKEL (reference sequence). Losses at the gene ends were 5 bases for V and 10 bases for J; bases not matched to a gene: 14. CDR3: CASSVTSGTWTEEQFF. In DNA, the CDR3 is TGTGCCAGCAGCGTTACTAGCGGGACCTGGACAGAGGAGCAGTTCTTC.

The rearrangement uses TRBV28 and TRBJ1-2; the D gene is possibly TRBD1 (6 bases). Per germline, CDR1 MDHEN and CDR2 SYDVKM. The CDR3 sequence is 15 residues long. V lost 2 bases to trimming and J lost 2 bases, with 12 bases between them. The CDR3 nucleotides read TGTGCCAGCAGTTTAAGGTACGACAGGAACTATGGCTACACCTTC. It translates to CASSLRYDRNYGYTF.